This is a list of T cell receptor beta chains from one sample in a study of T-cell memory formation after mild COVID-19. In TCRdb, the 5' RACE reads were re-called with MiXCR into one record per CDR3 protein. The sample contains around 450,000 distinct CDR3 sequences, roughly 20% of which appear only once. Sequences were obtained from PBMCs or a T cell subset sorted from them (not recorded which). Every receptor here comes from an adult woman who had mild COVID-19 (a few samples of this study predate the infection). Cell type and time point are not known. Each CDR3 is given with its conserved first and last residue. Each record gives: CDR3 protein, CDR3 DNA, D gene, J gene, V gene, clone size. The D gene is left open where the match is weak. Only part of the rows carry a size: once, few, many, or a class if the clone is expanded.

CDR3: CASSLGAWRNQPQHF
DNA: TGTGCCAGCAGTTTGGGGGCGTGGCGCAATCAGCCCCAGCATTTT
D: -
J: TRBJ1-5
V: TRBV12-3/TRBV12-4
size: -

CDR3: CASGIWGYEQYF
DNA: TGTGCCAGCGGGATTTGGGGCTACGAGCAGTACTTC
D: -
J: TRBJ2-7
V: TRBV6-2/TRBV6-3
size: few

CDR3: CASSGTVSHEQYF
DNA: TGTGCCAGCAGTGGGACAGTCTCCCACGAGCAGTACTTC
D: TRBD1
J: TRBJ2-7
V: TRBV28
size: -

CDR3: CASSLLEGYTMGYTF
DNA: TGTGCCAGCAGCCTATTGGAGGGCTATACTATGGGCTACACCTTC
D: -
J: TRBJ1-2
V: TRBV7-8
size: -

CDR3: CASSSAGANVLTF
DNA: TGTGCCAGCAGTTCCGCTGGGGCCAACGTCCTGACTTTC
D: -
J: TRBJ2-6
V: TRBV11-2
size: many

CDR3: CAWSEQQNTEAFF
DNA: TGTGCCTGGAGTGAACAGCAGAACACTGAAGCTTTCTTT
D: -
J: TRBJ1-1
V: TRBV30
size: few

CDR3: CASSVGESQPQHF
DNA: TGTGCCAGCAGCGTAGGAGAGAGCCAGCCCCAGCATTTT
D: -
J: TRBJ1-5
V: TRBV9
size: -

CDR3: CASSPRTYRGEQYF
DNA: TGTGCCAGCAGCCCCCGCACTTACAGGGGAGAGCAGTACTTC
D: TRBD1
J: TRBJ2-7
V: TRBV7-2
size: few

CDR3: CATSSTDLGLSYGYTF
DNA: TGTGCCACCAGCAGCACAGATCTCGGACTTAGCTATGGCTACACCTTC
D: -
J: TRBJ1-2
V: TRBV15
size: -

CDR3: CATSREASGALSYEQYF
DNA: TGTGCCACCAGCAGAGAGGCTAGCGGGGCCCTCTCCTACGAGCAGTACTTC
D: TRBD2
J: TRBJ2-7
V: TRBV15
size: many

CDR3: CASSFPTGVQYF
DNA: TGTGCCAGCAGTTTCCCCACAGGGGTGCAGTACTTC
D: TRBD1
J: TRBJ2-7
V: TRBV6-5
size: few

CDR3: CASSRGDRVGQETQYF
DNA: TGCGCCAGCAGCCGCGGGGACAGGGTAGGCCAAGAGACCCAGTACTTC
D: TRBD1
J: TRBJ2-5
V: TRBV5-1
size: -

CDR3: CASSSWDRGFGNTEAFF
DNA: TGTGCCAGCAGCTCCTGGGACAGGGGATTTGGGAACACTGAAGCTTTCTTT
D: TRBD1
J: TRBJ1-1
V: TRBV7-9
size: -

CDR3: CATSDLIAGESGEQFF
DNA: TGTGCCACCAGTGATTTGATAGCGGGAGAGTCGGGTGAGCAGTTCTTC
D: TRBD2
J: TRBJ2-1
V: TRBV24-1
size: -

CDR3: CSASRTVYNEQFF
DNA: TGCAGTGCTAGCAGGACTGTATACAATGAGCAGTTCTTC
D: -
J: TRBJ2-1
V: TRBV20-1
size: many

CDR3: CASSSDWGANGYTF
DNA: TGTGCCAGCAGCTCAGACTGGGGGGCGAATGGCTACACCTTC
D: -
J: TRBJ1-2
V: TRBV7-2
size: -

CDR3: CASSLFLGTTNEKLFF
DNA: TGTGCCAGCAGCCTCTTCCTTGGGACAACTAATGAAAAACTGTTTTTT
D: -
J: TRBJ1-4
V: TRBV14
size: few

CDR3: CASSLLVAGANVLTF
DNA: TGTGCCAGCAGCTTGCTGGTTGCTGGGGCCAACGTCCTGACTTTC
D: -
J: TRBJ2-6
V: TRBV5-4
size: -

CDR3: CASSLNIGDTQYF
DNA: TGTGCCAGTAGTCTGAACATTGGAGATACGCAGTATTTT
D: -
J: TRBJ2-3
V: TRBV19
size: -

CDR3: CASSPLSGRAREQYF
DNA: TGTGCCAGCAGCCCACTCAGCGGGAGGGCCCGCGAGCAGTACTTC
D: TRBD2
J: TRBJ2-7
V: TRBV11-2
size: -

CDR3: CASSFQANTGELFF
DNA: TGTGCCAGCAGCTTCCAGGCGAACACCGGGGAGCTGTTTTTT
D: -
J: TRBJ2-2
V: TRBV5-5
size: -

CDR3: CASSPPGRPEAFF
DNA: TGTGCCAGCAGTCCTCCGGGACGTCCTGAAGCTTTCTTT
D: -
J: TRBJ1-1
V: TRBV12-3/TRBV12-4
size: -

CDR3: CASSRGGEGRTEAFF
DNA: TGTGCCAGCAGTCGGGGGGGCGAAGGAAGAACTGAAGCTTTCTTT
D: -
J: TRBJ1-1
V: TRBV12-3/TRBV12-4
size: -

CDR3: CSGYQETQYF
DNA: TGCAGTGGGTACCAAGAGACCCAGTACTTC
D: -
J: TRBJ2-5
V: TRBV20-1
size: -

CDR3: CSAMGLAVSETQYF
DNA: TGCAGTGCCATGGGACTAGCGGTTTCGGAGACCCAGTACTTC
D: TRBD2
J: TRBJ2-5
V: TRBV20-1
size: few

CDR3: CSAGWHTGELFF
DNA: TGCTCTGCTGGGTGGCACACCGGGGAGCTGTTTTTT
D: -
J: TRBJ2-2
V: TRBV27
size: once